This is a list of T cell receptor beta chains from one sample in a study of T cells after yellow fever vaccination. TCRdb redid the calling of the 5' RACE reads with MiXCR, one entry per CDR3 protein. The data show around 320,000 distinct CDR3 sequences, with 4% to 5.5% seen just once and approximately 19% held by the top ten. The sequences come from PBMCs, collected 15 days after the yellow fever booster vaccination. Receptor source: a man aged 18 to 30 who received the YFV17D yellow fever vaccine. Both conserved end residues are part of each CDR3. The D gene is left open where the match is weak. Size values are once, few and many counts, or a class for expanded clones, and some rows have none.

D	V	size	J	CDR3	DNA
.	TRBV6-5	many	TRBJ1-1	CASSNWGGNTEAFF	TGTGCCAGCAGCAACTGGGGGGGGAACACTGAAGCTTTCTTT
TRBD1	TRBV20-1	.	TRBJ2-6	CSGTGAGANVLTF	TGCAGCGGGACAGGGGCTGGGGCCAACGTCCTGACTTTC
.	TRBV20-1	many	TRBJ1-1	CSAAGSGDTEAFF	TGCAGTGCTGCCGGGTCAGGGGACACTGAAGCTTTCTTT
.	TRBV2	.	TRBJ2-3	CASTDTDTQYF	TGTGCCAGCACAGACACAGATACGCAGTATTTT
TRBD1	TRBV12-3/TRBV12-4	.	TRBJ1-3	CASSLRRQGIRIRSGNTIYF	TGTGCCAGCAGTTTGAGGAGACAGGGGATCCGGATTAGGTCTGGAAACACCATATATTTT
TRBD1	TRBV7-9	.	TRBJ1-5	CASSPQGAHQPQHF	TGTGCCAGCAGTCCACAGGGGGCACATCAGCCCCAGCATTTT
.	TRBV6-2/TRBV6-3	few	TRBJ1-5	CASRRLRAPINNQPQHF	TGTGCCAGCAGGCGGCTCCGGGCCCCGATCAACAATCAGCCCCAGCATTTT
TRBD2	TRBV9	.	TRBJ2-3	CASSETTSRGTQYF	TGTGCCAGCAGCGAAACGACTAGCCGCGGCACGCAGTATTTT
.	TRBV5-6	many	TRBJ2-5	CASSSPTPIETQYF	TGTGCCAGCAGCTCCCCGACCCCTATTGAGACCCAGTACTTC
TRBD1	TRBV12-3/TRBV12-4	few	TRBJ2-7	CASGLSRDRDFYEQYF	TGTGCCAGCGGACTTTCCCGGGACAGGGACTTCTACGAGCAGTACTTC
TRBD1	TRBV7-2	.	TRBJ1-5	CASSDRQGRQPQHF	TGTGCCAGCAGCGACCGACAGGGGAGGCAGCCCCAGCATTTT
TRBD1	TRBV7-6	.	TRBJ1-2	CASSLRQGANYGYTF	TGTGCCAGCAGCCTCAGACAGGGAGCTAACTATGGCTACACCTTC
.	TRBV12-3/TRBV12-4	.	TRBJ2-4	CASSGLGAQSSKNIQYF	TGTGCCAGCAGTGGTCTAGGCGCGCAGAGCTCCAAAAACATTCAGTACTTC
.	TRBV10-3	many	TRBJ2-3	CAISEAGTDTQYF	TGTGCCATCAGTGAGGCTGGAACAGATACGCAGTATTTT
.	TRBV6-5	many	TRBJ1-1	CASKRSSGLDAFF	TGTGCCAGCAAGAGATCATCTGGGCTGGACGCTTTCTTT
.	TRBV2	many	TRBJ1-4	CASNRVNEKLFF	TGTGCCAGCAATAGGGTTAATGAAAAACTGTTTTTT
.	TRBV4-3	many	TRBJ1-4	CASSQRPRGAGEKLFF	TGCGCCAGCAGCCAGAGACCCCGGGGGGCGGGAGAAAAACTGTTTTTT
.	TRBV20-1	few	TRBJ2-1	CSASETGPYNEQFF	TGCAGTGCTAGCGAGACAGGACCCTACAATGAGCAGTTCTTC
.	TRBV12-3/TRBV12-4	.	TRBJ1-1	CASSSQGRTTEAFF	TGTGCCAGCAGTTCCCAGGGGAGGACCACTGAAGCTTTCTTT
.	TRBV7-2	.	TRBJ1-3	CASSLRGVGNTIYF	TGTGCCAGCAGCTTACGAGGGGTCGGAAACACCATATATTTT
.	TRBV10-3	many	TRBJ2-1	CAITPKGPSTHNEQFF	TGTGCCATCACCCCAAAAGGGCCCTCCACCCACAATGAGCAGTTCTTC
TRBD1	TRBV4-1	many	TRBJ1-6	CASSHGQGNSPLHF	TGCGCCAGCAGCCATGGACAGGGAAATTCACCCCTCCACTTT
.	TRBV6-5	many	TRBJ1-2	CASSQSNYGYTF	TGTGCCAGCAGTCAGAGCAACTATGGCTACACCTTC
TRBD2	TRBV10-3	many	TRBJ2-2	CATTGELAGVTTGELFF	TGTGCCACCACCGGGGAACTAGCGGGGGTAACGACCGGGGAGCTGTTTTTT
TRBD2	TRBV12-3/TRBV12-4	many	TRBJ2-3	CASSSWTSVNTDTQYF	TGTGCCAGCAGTTCTTGGACTAGCGTGAACACAGATACGCAGTATTTT
.	TRBV11-2	few	TRBJ1-1	CASSYQANTEAFF	TGTGCCAGCAGCTACCAGGCGAACACTGAAGCTTTCTTT
.	TRBV12-3/TRBV12-4	many	TRBJ1-1	CASSDLLMMNTEAFF	TGTGCCAGCAGTGACCTCCTAATGATGAACACTGAAGCTTTCTTT
TRBD1	TRBV10-3	many	TRBJ2-2	CAITDGTGVGELFF	TGTGCCATCACAGACGGGACAGGGGTCGGGGAGCTGTTTTTT
.	TRBV20-1	.	TRBJ1-5	CSARVVLAGSPQHF	TGCAGTGCTAGAGTTGTCTTGGCAGGCAGTCCCCAGCATTTT
.	TRBV12-3/TRBV12-4	many	TRBJ2-7	CASSLGQQPSYEQYF	TGTGCCAGCAGTTTAGGACAGCAACCTTCCTACGAGCAGTACTTC
.	TRBV4-2	.	TRBJ2-1	CASSQAQTSSYNEQFF	TGTGCCAGCAGCCAAGCACAGACAAGCTCCTACAATGAGCAGTTCTTC
TRBD1	TRBV5-1	few	TRBJ2-5	CASSLEGGSGTQYF	TGCGCCAGCAGCTTGGAAGGGGGCTCGGGGACCCAGTACTTC
TRBD1	TRBV20-1	many	TRBJ2-2	CSARQGADGELFF	TGCAGTGCACGACAGGGGGCCGACGGGGAGCTGTTTTTT
TRBD2	TRBV20-1	many	TRBJ2-3	CSARRASGGATDTQYF	TGCAGTGCTAGAAGGGCGAGCGGGGGGGCAACAGATACGCAGTATTTT
.	TRBV20-1	many	TRBJ2-7	CSAAGGLEQYF	TGCAGTGCTGCAGGGGGGCTAGAGCAGTACTTC
.	TRBV9	many	TRBJ2-3	CASSVESAARTDTQYF	TGTGCCAGCAGCGTAGAAAGTGCGGCCCGCACAGATACGCAGTATTTT
.	TRBV19	few	TRBJ1-5	CAGFRGQKSNQPQHF	TGTGCCGGCTTCCGGGGGCAGAAAAGCAATCAGCCCCAGCATTTT
.	TRBV5-6	few	TRBJ1-2	CASIRDGGYYGYTF	TGTGCCAGCATCAGGGACGGGGGATACTATGGCTACACCTTC
TRBD2	TRBV20-1	.	TRBJ2-4	CSAGRLAGGENNSF	TGCAGTGCTGGACGACTAGCGGGGGGGGAAAATAATAGCTTC
TRBD2	TRBV29-1	few	TRBJ2-7	CSAQTSGGAREQYF	TGCAGCGCCCAGACTAGCGGGGGGGCCCGCGAGCAGTACTTC
.	TRBV20-1	.	TRBJ2-3	CSATRDPPVRTDTQYF	TGCAGTGCTACCCGGGACCCTCCCGTCCGCACAGATACGCAGTATTTT
.	TRBV15	many	TRBJ1-2	CATSRPDRTYGYTF	TGTGCCACCAGCAGACCTGACAGAACCTATGGCTACACCTTC
TRBD1	TRBV7-2	many	TRBJ1-2	CASSPRTSGTGSYGYTF	TGTGCCAGCAGCCCAAGAACATCCGGGACAGGAAGTTATGGCTACACCTTC
.	TRBV12-3/TRBV12-4	.	TRBJ1-1	CASSLRVLTEAFF	TGTGCCAGCAGTTTAAGGGTGCTCACTGAAGCTTTCTTT
TRBD1	TRBV6-2/TRBV6-3	many	TRBJ2-1	CASSHPTGVRFF	TGTGCCAGCAGCCATCCTACAGGGGTACGGTTCTTC
.	TRBV4-3	.	TRBJ1-5	CASSQDKGQPQHF	TGCGCCAGCAGCCAAGACAAGGGTCAGCCCCAGCATTTT
.	TRBV20-1	few	TRBJ1-1	CSARDVRMNTEAFF	TGCAGTGCCCGGGACGTACGAATGAACACTGAAGCTTTCTTT
.	TRBV5-1	many	TRBJ2-1	CASSWGWGPGENEQFF	TGCGCCAGCAGCTGGGGTTGGGGGCCGGGGGAGAATGAGCAGTTCTTC
TRBD1	TRBV27	many	TRBJ2-7	CASSAPDRVSYEQYF	TGTGCCAGCAGTGCGCCGGACAGGGTCTCCTACGAGCAGTACTTC
TRBD1	TRBV11-3	few	TRBJ1-1	CASRRDRAANTEAFF	TGTGCCAGCAGGCGGGACAGGGCTGCGAACACTGAAGCTTTCTTT
.	TRBV29-1	many	TRBJ2-5	CSVEGYRPGETQYF	TGCAGCGTTGAAGGGTACAGGCCGGGTGAGACCCAGTACTTC
.	TRBV6-5	many	TRBJ1-2	CASSYTGNYGYTF	TGTGCCAGCAGTTACACGGGCAACTATGGCTACACCTTC
TRBD1	TRBV6-2/TRBV6-3	.	TRBJ1-2	CASSQPGQQYGYTF	TGTGCCAGCAGTCAGCCGGGACAGCAATATGGCTACACCTTC
TRBD1	TRBV7-2	few	TRBJ2-5	CASTKDRAKETQYF	TGTGCCAGCACCAAGGACAGGGCGAAAGAGACCCAGTACTTC